This is a list of T cell receptor beta chains from one sample in a study of blood T cell repertoires in COVID-19. The method was immunoSEQ multiplex PCR; TCRdb's version includes in-frame clones alone and lacks a portion of them. The sample holds 300,000 to 400,000 clones, 75% to 90% seen once. Material for sequencing was peripheral blood. Receptors originate from a woman between 50 and 59 years old with COVID-19, enrolled during active disease. The CDR3 runs from the conserved cysteine through the conserved F or W. D genes are given only for firm matches. The listing skips clone size in some rows; elsewhere it reads once, few, many or a size class.

d_call j_call clone_size v_call cdr3_nt cdr3_aa
- TRBJ1-1 - TRBV6-5 TGTGCCAGCAGTTACGGGGGACACTACATGAACACTGAAGCTTTCTTT CASSYGGHYMNTEAFF
- TRBJ1-1 - TRBV30 TGTGCCTGGAGTAGGGGTGGATCTAAGAACACTGAAGCTTTCTTT CAWSRGGSKNTEAFF
- TRBJ2-1 - TRBV12-2 TGTGCAAGTCGCTTGAGGAGCGGGCAAGACAATGAGCAGTTCTTC CASRLRSGQDNEQFF
- TRBJ1-2 - TRBV5-5 TGTGCCAGCAGCCCAGCGGAGCCTAACTATGGCTACACCTTC CASSPAEPNYGYTF
- TRBJ1-1 - TRBV6-5 TGTGCCAGCAGAACCCCCCTCGTCAGTACTGAAGCTTTCTTT CASRTPLVSTEAFF
TRBD1 TRBJ2-3 once TRBV6-6 TGTGCCAGCAGCTTACAGGGGATTGAGCAGTATTTT CASSLQGIEQYF
- TRBJ2-5 - TRBV6-5 TGTGCCAGCAGTTACGTCGGTCGGGAGACGGAGACCCAGTACTTC CASSYVGRETETQYF
- TRBJ2-2 - TRBV5-4 TGTGCCAGCAGCTTGCCTGGCTTAAACACCGGGGAGCTGTTTTTT CASSLPGLNTGELFF
- TRBJ2-3 once TRBV7-3 TGTGCCAGCAGCTTAAGCGGGGCCCGTGATACGCAGTATTTT CASSLSGARDTQYF
- TRBJ2-5 - TRBV4-1 TGCGCCAGCAGCCAAGCGGGAGTAGGGTCATCCCAGTACTTC CASSQAGVGSSQYF
TRBD2 TRBJ2-1 - TRBV19 TGTGCCAGTAGCGGGAGGGCAGCTTTGATTTCTGACAATGAGCAGTTCTTC CASSGRAALISDNEQFF
- TRBJ1-1 - TRBV24-1 TGTGCCACCAGTGATTTTGGGCGGGAGGAAGCTTTCTTT CATSDFGREEAFF
- TRBJ1-2 - TRBV30 TGTGCCTATAGGGGCGGCTATGGCTACACCTTC CAYRGGYGYTF
- TRBJ1-1 - TRBV5-6 TGTGCCAGCAGCTCAGGGATTAGGGTGGAAGCTTTCTTT CASSSGIRVEAFF